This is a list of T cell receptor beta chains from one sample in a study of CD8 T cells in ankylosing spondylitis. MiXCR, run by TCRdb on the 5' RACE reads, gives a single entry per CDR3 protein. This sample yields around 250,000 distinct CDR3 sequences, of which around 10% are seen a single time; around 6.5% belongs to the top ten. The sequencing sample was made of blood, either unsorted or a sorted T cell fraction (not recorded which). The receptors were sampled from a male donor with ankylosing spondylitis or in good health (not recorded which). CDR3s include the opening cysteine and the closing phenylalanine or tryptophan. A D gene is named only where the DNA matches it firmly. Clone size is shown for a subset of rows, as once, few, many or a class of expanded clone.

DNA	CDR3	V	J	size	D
TGTGCCAGCAGTTATGCGTTGGCCTACGAGCAGTACTTC	CASSYALAYEQYF	TRBV6-2/TRBV6-3	TRBJ2-7	many	NA
TGTGCCAGCAGCCTGGGACTAGCGGGGTTGGAGACCCAGTACTTC	CASSLGLAGLETQYF	TRBV9	TRBJ2-5	few	TRBD2
TGTGCCAGCAGTCCCGGGACTAGCGGTTACAATGAGCAGTTCTTC	CASSPGTSGYNEQFF	TRBV6-1	TRBJ2-1	many	TRBD2
TGCAGTGCGGCAGTCGAGACCCAGTACTTC	CSAAVETQYF	TRBV20-1	TRBJ2-5	many	NA
TGCGCCAGCAGCTCCGGGACTAGCCCCACAGATACGCAGTATTTT	CASSSGTSPTDTQYF	TRBV5-1	TRBJ2-3	many	TRBD2
TGTGCCATCAACTCCGCCGCCGGGGAGCTGTTTTTT	CAINSAAGELFF	TRBV10-3	TRBJ2-2	many	NA
TGTGCCAGCAGTGGACAGGGGAGTCAGCCCCAGCATTTT	CASSGQGSQPQHF	TRBV2	TRBJ1-5	NA	TRBD1
TGTGCCAGCAGCTTGGGAAGTCCTAACTATGGCTACACCTTC	CASSLGSPNYGYTF	TRBV2	TRBJ1-2	few	NA
TGCGCCAGCAGCCAAGATAGGGCAGGGGGCTTAGGGGAGACCCAGTACTTC	CASSQDRAGGLGETQYF	TRBV4-1	TRBJ2-5	many	TRBD1
TGCAGTGCTAGAGGGCTACAGGGGGACACCGGGGAGCTGTTTTTT	CSARGLQGDTGELFF	TRBV20-1	TRBJ2-2	many	TRBD1
TGCAGTCCCAAGGGTAGCGGGGAAGAGACCCAGTACTTC	CSPKGSGEETQYF	TRBV20-1	TRBJ2-5	many	TRBD2
TGCGCCAGCAGCTTCCAGGGATTAGGGGAGACCCAGTACTTC	CASSFQGLGETQYF	TRBV5-1	TRBJ2-5	many	NA
TGCGCCAGCAGCCAAGATCAATTACACGGAGCGGGAACAGATACGCAGTATTTT	CASSQDQLHGAGTDTQYF	TRBV4-1	TRBJ2-3	few	TRBD2
TGCGCCAGCAGCGGCCGGGGGCAAGAGACCCAGTACTTC	CASSGRGQETQYF	TRBV5-1	TRBJ2-5	many	NA
TGTGCCAGCAGCTTGTTTCGCCTAGCGGGAGGCCATCAGTACTTC	CASSLFRLAGGHQYF	TRBV7-9	TRBJ2-7	NA	TRBD2
TGCAGTGCTAGAGGTTGGGAACCCTCCTACAATGAGCAGTTCTTC	CSARGWEPSYNEQFF	TRBV20-1	TRBJ2-1	many	NA
TGTGCCAGCAGCTTGGAGCAGGCCTATCAGCCCCAGCATTTT	CASSLEQAYQPQHF	TRBV5-5	TRBJ1-5	many	NA
TGTGCCATCCGCCGGGCAGAGAACACTGAAGCTTTCTTT	CAIRRAENTEAFF	TRBV10-3	TRBJ1-1	few	NA
TGCTGTGCTAGAGGGACTAGAGCCATTTTTACAGATACGCAGTATTTT	CCARGTRAIFTDTQYF	TRBV20-1	TRBJ2-3	few	TRBD2
TGCGCCAGCAGCTGGAGGGCTAGGTCCTCGGCGAACACCGGGGAGCTGTTTTTT	CASSWRARSSANTGELFF	TRBV5-1	TRBJ2-2	many	NA
TGTGCCAGCAGTTTAACCCCTGGGACTTCTAGCACAGATACGCAGTATTTT	CASSLTPGTSSTDTQYF	TRBV27	TRBJ2-3	many	NA
TGTGCCAGCAGCTCCCCCGGGGTGGAGCGGGGCTATGGCTACACCTTC	CASSSPGVERGYGYTF	TRBV7-8	TRBJ1-2	many	NA
TGTGCCAGCTCACCACGGGACAGGGGATTAGGGACTGAAGCTTTCTTT	CASSPRDRGLGTEAFF	TRBV18	TRBJ1-1	few	TRBD1
TGCGCCAGCAGCTTGACGTTTGGGGGACAGGGTTCTTGGACCGAGGGCCACAATGAGCAGTTCTTC	CASSLTFGGQGSWTEGHNEQFF	TRBV5-1	TRBJ2-1	NA	TRBD1
TGTGCCAGCAGTTTATCGCAGGGTCTGACTGAAGCTTTCTTT	CASSLSQGLTEAFF	TRBV27	TRBJ1-1	many	NA
TGCGCCAGCAGTCTCGGTAGCGGGGGGCCCCTCGGCGGGGAGCTGTTTTTT	CASSLGSGGPLGGELFF	TRBV4-1	TRBJ2-2	few	TRBD2
TGTGCCAGCAGCCCCCCTAGCGGTTCCTCCTACAATGAGCAGTTCTTC	CASSPPSGSSYNEQFF	TRBV5-5	TRBJ2-1	many	TRBD2
TGCGCCAGCAGCCAAGTAAACAGGGGGGGTGGCTACACCTTC	CASSQVNRGGGYTF	TRBV4-1	TRBJ1-2	many	TRBD1
TGTGCCAGCAGCAACCGGGACAGCTCCTACGAGCAGTACTTC	CASSNRDSSYEQYF	TRBV5-4	TRBJ2-7	few	TRBD1
TGCAGCGTTCCCAGGGGGGCCTCCCACTATGGCTACACCTTC	CSVPRGASHYGYTF	TRBV29-1	TRBJ1-2	many	TRBD1
TGCGCCAGCACGGGAGGGGCAGAAGAGACCCAGTACTTC	CASTGGAEETQYF	TRBV5-1	TRBJ2-5	few	TRBD2
TGTGCCAGCAGCTATTTTGGGACTGAGCAGTTCTTC	CASSYFGTEQFF	TRBV6-2/TRBV6-3	TRBJ2-1	NA	NA
TGTGCCAGCAGCTTAGACTTCGGACAGCCCCAGCATTTT	CASSLDFGQPQHF	TRBV11-2	TRBJ1-5	few	NA
TGTGCCAGCAGCCCCCGAACAGGGTTCAACACCATATATTTT	CASSPRTGFNTIYF	TRBV7-2	TRBJ1-3	few	NA
TGTGCCAGCAGCCCGGGACATGGAGAGACCCAGTACTTC	CASSPGHGETQYF	TRBV12-3/TRBV12-4	TRBJ2-5	many	NA
TGCGCCAGCAGCTCCGGACGGAACTCCTACAATGAGCAGTTCTTC	CASSSGRNSYNEQFF	TRBV5-1	TRBJ2-1	few	NA
TGTGCCAGCAGTCCCTCCGGAGCTCTAGAGCAGTTCTTC	CASSPSGALEQFF	TRBV6-1	TRBJ2-1	few	NA
TGTGCCAGCAGCTTCCAGGGGGCGGGGGAGACCCAGTACTTC	CASSFQGAGETQYF	TRBV5-4	TRBJ2-5	NA	TRBD1
TGCAGCGTTGAAGATCATCGGGGGGGCTTAGGTGAGCAGTTCTTC	CSVEDHRGGLGEQFF	TRBV29-1	TRBJ2-1	NA	TRBD2
TGTGCCAGCAGCTTTGGGCTCCTCTCCTACAATGAGCAGTTCTTC	CASSFGLLSYNEQFF	TRBV12-1	TRBJ2-1	NA	NA
TGTGCCAGCAGTTTATGGGGGACACCCTCCTACGAGCAGTACTTC	CASSLWGTPSYEQYF	TRBV12-3/TRBV12-4	TRBJ2-7	many	NA
TGCGCCAGCAGCTTTGCAGGGGAGGACACTGAAGCTTTCTTT	CASSFAGEDTEAFF	TRBV5-1	TRBJ1-1	many	NA
TGTGCCAGCAGCTCGATACTCTACGAGCAGTACTTC	CASSSILYEQYF	TRBV7-9	TRBJ2-7	NA	NA
TGCGCCAGCAGCCCGGAGGGGACTAGCGACACCGGGGAGCTGTTTTTT	CASSPEGTSDTGELFF	TRBV5-1	TRBJ2-2	many	TRBD2
TGCGCCAGCAGTCAATCGGAGAGTGGACAGCTCCTACCTTTCGAGCAGTACTTC	CASSQSESGQLLPFEQYF	TRBV23-1	TRBJ2-7	NA	NA
TGTGCCAGCAGCCCCTCGACTAGAGGCTACAATGAGCAGTTCTTC	CASSPSTRGYNEQFF	TRBV11-2	TRBJ2-1	NA	NA
TGCAGCGTTGAAGTTGGCGCTGAGACTGGAAACACCATATATTTT	CSVEVGAETGNTIYF	TRBV29-1	TRBJ1-3	NA	NA
TGTGCCATCAGTGGGGGCCTAGCGAACTACGAGCAGTACTTC	CAISGGLANYEQYF	TRBV10-3	TRBJ2-7	many	NA
TGTGCCAGCAGTTACAGGGCTGGTTTTGCTGCAGATACGCAGTATTTT	CASSYRAGFAADTQYF	TRBV12-3/TRBV12-4	TRBJ2-3	many	NA
TGCAGTGCTAGACCATTTGTACGGGGACAAACCGGCGAGCAGTACTTC	CSARPFVRGQTGEQYF	TRBV20-1	TRBJ2-7	many	NA
TGCAGTGCCGCCGGAGAGGTACCGAACACCGGGGAGCTGTTTTTT	CSAAGEVPNTGELFF	TRBV20-1	TRBJ2-2	many	NA
TGCGCCAGCAGCCAAGTCGCGCAAAACAATGAGCAGTTCTTC	CASSQVAQNNEQFF	TRBV5-1	TRBJ2-1	few	NA